This record covers a single T cell receptor (beta chain). Its antigen is undetermined. The CDR3 contains 14 residues. Trimming pared 5 bases from V and 0 bases from J, leaving 8 bases between. In germline, CDR1 is MNHNY, CDR2 SVGAGI (reference sequence). The assay was immunoSEQ multiplex PCR, and TCRdb's table has in-frame clones only and misses some. The sample has around 60,000 clones, 95% seen once. The data were taken from a study of cytomegalovirus exposure and HLA in healthy donors. Study-level points and caveats: Roughly 170 TCR beta chains were listed as cytomegalovirus-associated. There were a few CMV-associated chains whose specificity for CMV antigens was confirmed in vitro. Whilst most TCR sequences proved rare, a subset of public TCRs occurred across many donors. First-cohort TCR clusters tended to co-occur in the roughly 130 validation repertoires, a later analysis found.

The chain employs TRBV6-6 and TRBJ1-5; D ambiguous. This clonotype was obtained from a woman aged 18-29 years in good health and CMV-seropositive. Sequencing input: PBMCs. As DNA, the CDR3 is TGTGCCAGCAGTACTACACCTAGCAATCAGCCCCAGCATTTT. This translates into CASSTTPSNQPQHF.